The 14 T cell receptor beta chains below were found in one sample sequenced in a study of blood T cells in healthy people across ages. Together with a sample-barcoded 5' primer, a J-beta primer mix was included in a second PCR lasting roughly 6 to 12 cycles. From the 5' RACE reads, TCRdb called clonotypes with MiXCR, one entry per CDR3 protein. The repertoire holds about 680,000 distinct CDR3 sequences, with 49% as singletons. The specimen was blood. The receptors were sampled from a woman in her sixties or seventies in good health.

This clonotype appeared a few times. The chain uses TRBV7-2 and TRBJ1-2; D is unclear. CDR1 and CDR2 from the germline V gene are SGHTA and FQGNSA. The CDR3 runs to 14 residues. Between the trimmed V and J ends, which lost 3 bases and 4 bases, there was a span of 12 bases. The DNA for the CDR3 is TGTGCCAGCAGCTTGATCCTGCCCCTCTATGGCTACACCTTC. This codes for CASSLILPLYGYTF.

The chain carries TRBV27 and TRBJ2-2; the D gene is possibly TRBD2 (6 bases). Germline lookup yields CDR1 MNHEY and CDR2 SMNVEV (reference sequence). The CDR3 runs 15 residues. V lost 6 bases to trimming and J lost 2 bases, with 13 bases between them. CDR3 bases: TGTGCCAGCAGCCCTCGCGGGGTTAACACCGGGGAGCTGTTTTTT. Translation gives CASSPRGVNTGELFF.

The V gene is TRBV4-2, the J gene TRBJ2-1; TRBD2 matches at 9 bases. J was trimmed by 10 bases and V by 3 bases; bases with no gene match: 10. Germline CDR1 is LGHNA and CDR2 is YNFKEQ. CDR3 length: 15 residues. The CDR3 region has the DNA TGTGCCAGCAGCCAGGGGACTAGCTCGGGAAAAGAGCAGTTCTTC. It specifies CASSQGTSSGKEQFF.

A remark on this clonotype: At one of its ends the junction is not consistent with the germline gene, which may arise from a read error. This chain connects TRBV15 to TRBJ2-6, with TRBD1 matching over 7 bases. The length of the CDR3 is 15 residues. Germline V gene sequence: CDR1 LNHNV, CDR2 YYDKDF (reference sequence). This CDR3 reads CAASRDRAGANVLTF. The CDR3 DNA is TGTGCCGCCAGCAGAGACAGGGCTGGGGCCAACGTCCTGACTTTC.

This clonotype was found a few times. The chain joins TRBV20-1 to TRBJ2-5, with D possibly matching TRBD1 (6 bases). V lost 5 bases and J 11 bases, leaving 24 bases between the germline ends. The CDR3 sequence is 14 residues long. Germline CDR1 DFQATT, CDR2 SNEGSKA (reference sequence). CDR3 residues: CSAYRRTAYNEQYF. DNA of the CDR3: TGCAGTGCTTATCGGAGGACAGCGTACAATGAGCAGTACTTC.

The chain uses TRBV29-1 and TRBJ1-2; possibly TRBD1 for D (6 bases). The CDR3 is made up of 12 amino acids. Per germline, CDR1 SQVTM and CDR2 ANQGSEA. The V gene lost 6 bases and the J gene lost 5 bases, with 13 bases spanning the gap. CDR3 residues: CSVQQGEYGYTF. Here the CDR3 DNA reads TGCAGCGTACAACAGGGCGAGTATGGCTACACCTTC.

This clonotype was observed at least ten times. The chain is built from TRBV15 and TRBJ2-7; the D is unclear. Germline V lookup: CDR1 LNHNV, CDR2 YYDKDF (reference sequence). This CDR3 has 13 residues. Trimming shortened V by 8 bases and J by 1 base, and 12 bases separated the two germline ends. This chain's CDR3 is CATPGGVSYEQYF. The CDR3 DNA reads TGTGCCACCCCCGGCGGAGTTTCCTACGAGCAGTACTTC.

This chain links TRBV2 with TRBJ2-1; TRBD2 might be the D (8 bases). The CDR3 consists of 17 residues. Trimming took 5 bases from V and 4 from J, leaving 21 bases between them. Germline lookup yields CDR1 SNHLY and CDR2 FYNNEI. The CDR3 protein is CASSPGGAGGRYNEQFF. CDR3 DNA sequence: TGTGCCAGCAGTCCAGGGGGTGCGGGAGGAAGGTACAATGAGCAGTTCTTC.

The rearrangement joins TRBV7-2 to TRBJ2-3; TRBD2 is a possible D gene (6 bases). CDR1 is SGHTA and CDR2 is FQGNSA in the germline V gene. The CDR3 runs to 13 residues. Between the trimmed V and J ends, which lost 0 bases and 8 bases, there was a span of 9 bases. The CDR3 region has the DNA TGTGCCAGCAGCTTAGCGAAGGGAGGTACGCAGTATTTT. This sequence encodes CASSLAKGGTQYF.

At least ten counts were recorded for this clonotype. The CDR3 reads CASSEETGVTDTQYF. CDR3 coding DNA: TGTGCCAGCAGTGAAGAGACAGGGGTAACAGATACGCAGTATTTT. The chain combines TRBV25-1 with TRBJ2-3; 8 bases match TRBD1. The germline gives CDR1 MGHDK, CDR2 SYGVNS. This CDR3 is 15 amino acids long. V trimming: 2 bases; J trimming: 3 bases; junction bases outside the gene matches: 4.

The chain couples TRBV7-2 to TRBJ1-2, with TRBD1 identical over 7 bases. The CDR3 has 14 amino acids. Germline assignment: CDR1 SGHTA and CDR2 FQGNSA. V lost 8 bases to trimming and J lost 1 base; unmatched junction nucleotides: 7. Here the CDR3 reads CASLSGQSNYGYTF. CDR3 DNA sequence: TGTGCCAGCCTGTCGGGACAGAGTAACTATGGCTACACCTTC.

A single count supports this clonotype. This chain uses TRBV20-1 with TRBJ2-3; TRBD2 aligns across 16 bases. After removal of 3 bases from V and 6 bases from J, the junction contained 12 bases not matched to a gene. Germline-derived CDR1 and CDR2 are DFQATT and SNEGSKA (reference sequence). The CDR3 runs 18 residues. The CDR3 spells CSARGSGTSGGAADTQYF. The CDR3 nucleotides are TGCAGTGCTAGGGGATCCGGGACTAGCGGGGGGGCAGCGGATACGCAGTATTTT.

This clonotype was found a few times. The genes are TRBV29-1 and TRBJ2-1; TRBD2 matches at 7 bases. The CDR3 consists of 13 residues. CDR1 is SQVTM and CDR2 is ANQGSEA in the germline V gene. V lost 7 bases, J lost 9 bases, and 12 bases stayed unmatched. The CDR3 DNA reads as TGCAGCGGTAGCGGGTCTAGGCAGGGTGAGCAGTTCTTC. Translation gives CSGSGSRQGEQFF.

The rearrangement links TRBV5-1 to TRBJ2-1; 9 nucleotides align to TRBD2. The germline CDR1 and CDR2 sequences are SGHRS and YFSETQ. The V gene end was trimmed by 2 bases and the J gene end by 7 bases; junction bases not matched to a gene: 7. The CDR3 has 15 residues. The CDR3 region has the DNA TGCGCCAGCAGCTTTCGCAGCGGGAGGATGAATGAGCAGTTCTTC. Translating it yields CASSFRSGRMNEQFF.